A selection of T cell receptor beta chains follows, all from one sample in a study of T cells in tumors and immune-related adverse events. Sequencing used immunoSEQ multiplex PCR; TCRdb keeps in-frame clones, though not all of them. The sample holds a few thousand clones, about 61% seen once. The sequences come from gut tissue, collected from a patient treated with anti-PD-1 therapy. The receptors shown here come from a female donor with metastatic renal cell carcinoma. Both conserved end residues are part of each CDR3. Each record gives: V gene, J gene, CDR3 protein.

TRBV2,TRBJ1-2,CASSAEIYGYTF
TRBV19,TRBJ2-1,CASSQLAGEDNEQFF
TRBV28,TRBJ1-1,CASTSPNTEAFF
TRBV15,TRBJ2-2,CATSRTGWDTGELFF
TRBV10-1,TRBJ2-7,CASSEGSSGTSGKGYLYEQYF
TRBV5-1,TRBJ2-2,CASSFDRAGTGELFF
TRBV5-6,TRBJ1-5,CASSWTGVGQPQHF
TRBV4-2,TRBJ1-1,CASSQVSSVNTEAFF
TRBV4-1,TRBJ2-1,CASRNYNEQFF
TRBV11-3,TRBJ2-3,CASSLSPRDAQYF